The 20 T cell receptor beta chains in this list originate from one sample, sequenced in a study of blood T cell repertoires in COVID-19. Sequencing used immunoSEQ multiplex PCR; TCRdb keeps in-frame clones, though not all of them. The sample carries 150,000 or so clones, around 83% recorded once. The sample consisted of peripheral blood. The receptors were sampled from a human donor in a cohort sampled during active COVID-19.

The chain has TRBV10-2 and TRBJ1-4; 8 nucleotides match TRBD1. The CDR3 sequence is 12 residues long. Germline CDR1 and CDR2: WSHSY and SAAADI. V shed 5 bases and J 17 bases; nucleotides not matched to a gene: 10. The CDR3 sequence: CASSLPRDRLFF. CDR3 sequence (DNA): TGCGCCAGCAGTTTACCTCGGGACAGGTTATTTTTT.

The rearrangement uses TRBV5-4 and TRBJ2-7; perhaps TRBD2 as D (6 bases). The germline V gene encodes CDR1 SGHNT and CDR2 YYREEE (reference sequence). This CDR3 is 16 amino acids long. With 0 bases removed from V and 6 bases from J, the gap between germline ends came to 19 bases. The CDR3 bases are TGTGCCAGCAGCTTGGGTGGCCGGGGGATTACGGTCGAGCAGTACTTC. It encodes CASSLGGRGITVEQYF.

The chain recombines TRBV9 with TRBJ2-1; 9 positions agree with TRBD1. Trimming took 3 bases from V and 9 from J; bases not matched to a gene: 7. This CDR3 is 14 amino acids long. From germline, CDR1 is SGDLS and CDR2 YYNGEE. CDR3 in DNA: TGTGCCAGCAGCGCTACCGGGACAGGGCCTGAGCAGTTCTTC. Translated, it gives CASSATGTGPEQFF.

The V and J genes are TRBV30 and TRBJ2-5; maybe TRBD2 (6 bases). Per germline, CDR1 GTSNPN and CDR2 SVGIG (reference sequence). Deletions cut 5 bases from V and 5 bases from J, with 15 bases between. This CDR3 is 13 amino acids long. The CDR3 protein is CAWFLLATETQYF. CDR3 nucleotides: TGTGCCTGGTTCCTGCTAGCGACGGAGACCCAGTACTTC.

The chain carries TRBV7-2 and TRBJ2-2; 8 bases line up with TRBD2. J was trimmed by 6 bases and V by 5 bases; bases with no gene match: 11. The CDR3 extends over 16 amino acids. Germline V gives CDR1 SGHTA, CDR2 FQGNSA. CDR3 region: CASSREAGEGSGELFF. The CDR3 region has the DNA TGTGCCAGCAGCCGCGAAGCGGGAGAAGGATCCGGGGAGCTGTTTTTT.

The gene calls are TRBV4-3 and TRBJ2-3, with TRBD2 matching over 7 bases. The CDR3 runs 15 residues. Germline V gene data show CDR1 as LGHNA and CDR2 as YSLEER. V shed 4 bases and J 6 bases; nucleotides not matched to a gene: 10. CDR3 sequence reads: CASSPSPSGRDTQYF. The DNA for the CDR3 is TGCGCCAGCAGCCCCTCGCCTAGCGGCAGGGATACGCAGTATTTT.

This clone appeared a single time. The chain links TRBV7-3 to TRBJ2-1; 10 bases are shared with TRBD2. The V segment lost 4 bases and the J segment 9 bases; nucleotides outside the gene matches: 9. The CDR3 is made up of 15 amino acids. Germline V gene lookup returns CDR1 SGHTA and CDR2 FQGTGA. CDR3: CASSSPGVAGGEQFF. DNA of the CDR3: TGTGCCAGCAGCTCCCCCGGGGTAGCGGGAGGTGAGCAGTTCTTC.

This chain connects TRBV4-2 to TRBJ1-3; D uncertain. Between the trimmed V and J ends, which lost 0 bases and 0 bases, there was a span of 12 bases. The germline CDR1 and CDR2 sequences are LGHNA and YNFKEQ. The CDR3 has 17 residues. CDR3 region: CASSQDPSSFSGNTIYF. The CDR3 region has the DNA TGTGCCAGCAGCCAAGATCCCTCGTCTTTCTCTGGAAACACCATATATTTT.

The CDR3, as DNA: TGTGCCAGTAGTCTTACAGCAGCCTACGAGCAGTACTTC. It encodes CASSLTAAYEQYF. The J gene is TRBJ2-7, the V gene TRBV19; D gene ambiguous. Looked up from germline, CDR1 is LNHDA and CDR2 is SQIVND (reference sequence). Trimming stripped 5 bases from V and 2 bases from J, with 10 bases between. This CDR3 has 13 residues.

J is TRBJ1-5 and V is TRBV6-1; TRBD1 might be the D (6 bases). The CDR3 has 16 amino acids. Germline CDR1 reads MNHNS; CDR2 reads SASEGT. V lost 4 bases and J lost 0, with 13 bases in between. CDR3 DNA: TGTGCCAGCAGTGCGAGACAGGCCCTTAGCAATCAGCCCCAGCATTTT. Protein product: CASSARQALSNQPQHF.

The rearrangement uses TRBV5-3 and TRBJ2-2; possible D gene TRBD2, 5 bases. TRBV5-3 is an open reading frame, and its role is uncertain. The CDR3 sequence is 18 residues long. The ends were cut back, 2 bases at V and 0 bases at J, with 17 bases in the middle. The CDR3 coding sequence is TGTGCCAGAAGCTTTAAATCCTGCAGTAGCGCGAACACCGGGGAGCTGTTTTTT. It encodes CARSFKSCSSANTGELFF.

The chain is built from TRBV3-1 (or the pseudogene TRBV3-2) and TRBJ1-5; D gene ambiguous. The CDR3 covers 14 residues. The ends were cut back, 0 bases at V and 5 bases at J, with 8 bases in the middle. Germline V gene sequence: CDR1 LGHDT, CDR2 YNNKEL (reference sequence). CDR3 region: CASSQDNSHQPQHF. The CDR3 region has the DNA TGTGCCAGCAGCCAAGATAACTCACATCAGCCCCAGCATTTT.

This clone was detected once. The chain uses TRBV29-1 and TRBJ2-7, with 9 bases that match TRBD1. The germline gives CDR1 SQVTM, CDR2 ANQGSEA. This CDR3 region has 14 residues. V dropped 2 bases and J dropped 5; count of bases not matched to a gene: 7. The CDR3 DNA reads TGCAGCGTTGAAAAGGGACAGGGAATCCACGAGCAGTACTTC. Translation: CSVEKGQGIHEQYF.

The genes are TRBV4-2 and TRBJ2-6; 7 nucleotides line up with TRBD1. This CDR3 has 17 amino acids. V was clipped by 3 bases and J by 0 bases; unmatched bases: 5. Looked up from germline, CDR1 is LGHNA and CDR2 is YNFKEQ. The CDR3 DNA sequence: TGTGCCAGCAGCCAGGCAAGGACAGGCTCTGGGGCCAACGTCCTGACTTTC. Residues: CASSQARTGSGANVLTF.

The table lists this clone with a few counts. This chain links TRBV16 with TRBJ1-5; a possible D gene is TRBD1 (5 bases). CDR1 KGHSY and CDR2 FQNENV come from the germline V gene. With 6 bases removed from V and 4 bases from J, the gap between germline ends came to 10 bases. The CDR3 totals 13 residues. CDR3 coding DNA: TGTGCCAGCAGTAGACAGTCAAATCAGCCCCAGCATTTT. Its protein product is CASSRQSNQPQHF.

This chain links TRBV7-2 with TRBJ2-5; 13 bases are a match to TRBD2. Germline-derived CDR1 and CDR2 are SGHTA and FQGNSA. CDR3 size: 14 residues. V lost 6 bases to trimming and J lost 5 bases; unmatched junction nucleotides: 3. The CDR3: CASRTSGGWETQYF. The CDR3 region has the DNA TGTGCCAGCAGGACTAGCGGGGGGTGGGAGACCCAGTACTTC.

J is TRBJ1-2 and V is TRBV5-6; 9 positions agree with TRBD1. The germline gives CDR1 SGHDT, CDR2 YYEEEE. This CDR3 comprises 13 residues. J lost 5 bases, V lost 4 bases, and 3 bases had no gene match. The CDR3 nucleotides are TGTGCCAGCAGCACCGACAGGGGGTATGGCTACACCTTC. It yields the protein CASSTDRGYGYTF.

This clone was seen many times. In the same sample, other DNA sequences code for this CDR3. The chain has TRBV28 and TRBJ2-7; 10 bases are a match to TRBD2. This CDR3 comprises 15 residues. The J segment lost 1 base and the V segment lost 4 bases, leaving 4 bases of the junction unmatched. Germline V CDR1 and CDR2: MDHEN, SYDVKM. As DNA, the CDR3 is TGTGCCAGCAGTTCGGCTAGCGGGGGTTCCTACGAGCAGTACTTC. Its protein is CASSSASGGSYEQYF.

J is TRBJ2-5 and V is TRBV2; possible D gene TRBD1, 6 bases. V was cut by 9 bases and J by 4 bases, with 12 bases left in between. The germline gives CDR1 SNHLY, CDR2 FYNNEI. The CDR3 is 12 residues long. DNA of the CDR3: TGTGCCAGGGGGGCCTTCGGAGAGACCCAGTACTTC. Its protein product is CARGAFGETQYF.

The rearrangement links TRBV5-1 to TRBJ2-3; D is perhaps TRBD2 (6 bases). Germline values: CDR1 SGHRS, CDR2 YFSETQ. Trimming removed 1 base at V and 0 bases at J, with 12 bases between. The CDR3 contains 16 residues. The CDR3 reads CASSLLSSASTDTQYF. The CDR3 nucleotides are TGCGCCAGCAGCTTGTTGTCTAGCGCCAGCACAGATACGCAGTATTTT.